These 10 T cell receptor beta chains came from one sample sequenced in a study of cytomegalovirus exposure and HLA in healthy donors. This PCR relied on a set of 60 Vbeta primers and 13 Jbeta primers. Generated by immunoSEQ multiplex PCR, the TCRdb table keeps only in-frame clones and is missing some. This table has about 140,000 clones, approximately 70% appearing once. Sequences were obtained from PBMCs. The receptors stem from a woman between 35 and 50 years old in good health and CMV-seronegative.

The chain couples TRBV28 to TRBJ1-6; D uncertain. CDR1 is MDHEN and CDR2 is SYDVKM in the germline V gene. The CDR3 runs 16 residues. Trimming pared 7 bases from V and 0 bases from J, leaving 13 bases between. CDR3 DNA: TGTGCCAGCAAAAATCCAAGGAGCTCCTATAATTCACCCCTCCACTTT. Translation: CASKNPRSSYNSPLHF.

This clone came up a few times. The chain combines TRBV2 with TRBJ2-2; D may be TRBD2 (6 bases). CDR3 size: 13 residues. Trimming pared 4 bases from V and 3 bases from J, leaving 6 bases between. Germline V gene sequence: CDR1 SNHLY, CDR2 FYNNEI. Here the CDR3 reads CASSAGDTGELFF. The CDR3 DNA reads TGTGCCAGCAGTGCGGGGGACACCGGGGAGCTGTTTTTT.

In its sample, this clone was seen once. Sequence at one end of the junction differs from germline and may be a read error. The identical CDR3 is also encoded by other nucleotide sequences in the sample. The CDR3 DNA follows: TGTGCCAGCAGCCAATCCCTAGCGGGCGGAGAAGAGACCCAATACTTC. As protein: CASSQSLAGGEETQYF. This rearrangement joins TRBV4-2 to TRBJ2-5, with TRBD2 matching over 8 bases. There are 16 residues in the CDR3. Looked up from germline, CDR1 is LGHNA and CDR2 is YNFKEQ.

The chain links TRBV19 to TRBJ1-5; possible D gene TRBD1, 6 bases. The CDR3 consists of 16 residues. V dropped 3 bases and J dropped 4 bases, with 16 bases sitting between them. The germline V gene has CDR1 LNHDA and CDR2 SQIVND (reference sequence). The CDR3 region has the DNA TGTGCCAGTAGTATGGGGACAACCCCCGAGAATCAGCCCCAGCATTTT. Its translation: CASSMGTTPENQPQHF.

The gene calls are TRBV5-1 and TRBJ1-1; 10 positions agree with TRBD1. Germline lookup yields CDR1 SGHRS and CDR2 YFSETQ. The CDR3 has 13 residues. V dropped 5 bases and J dropped 9; count of bases not matched to a gene: 7. CDR3 DNA sequence: TGCGCCAGCAGGGACCAGACAGGGGGCAAAGCTTTCTTT. This codes for CASRDQTGGKAFF.

The chain is built from TRBV4-1 and TRBJ1-3; D remains unclear. This CDR3 is built from 15 residues. Germline-derived CDR1 and CDR2 are MGHRA and YSYEKL. The V end was cut by 0 bases, the J end by 0 bases, with 6 bases between. CDR3 DNA: TGCGCCAGCAGCCAAGAGAGTAACTCTGGAAACACCATATATTTT. Amino acids: CASSQESNSGNTIYF.

This rearrangement joins TRBV5-6 to TRBJ2-7, with 7 bases that match TRBD1. CDR3 length equals 16 residues. J was trimmed by 3 bases and V by 4 bases; bases with no gene match: 13. CDR1 is SGHDT, CDR2 YYEEEE, per germline. The chain's CDR3 is CASSPQRQGFVYEQYV. CDR3 DNA sequence: TGTGCCAGCAGCCCCCAACGACAGGGATTTGTCTACGAGCAGTACGTC.

This clone was detected only a few times. The rearrangement joins TRBV6-4 to TRBJ2-1; 10 bases align to TRBD1. Unmatched junction bases numbered 0, after V lost 0 bases and J lost 7 bases. Germline values: CDR1 MRHNA, CDR2 SNTAGT. The length of the CDR3 is 14 residues. CDR3 nucleotide sequence: TGTGCCAGCAGTGACTCGGGACAGGGGAATGAGCAGTTCTTC. This gives the protein CASSDSGQGNEQFF.

The V and J genes are TRBV10-2 and TRBJ1-1; D is ambiguous. Trimming removed 4 bases from V and 0 bases from J, with 9 bases in between. This CDR3 spans 14 amino acids. CDR1 is WSHSY and CDR2 is SAAADI in the germline V gene. CDR3 region: CASSGQTLNTEAFF. CDR3 coding DNA: TGCGCCAGCAGTGGACAAACACTGAACACTGAAGCTTTCTTT.

This clone turned up a few times. The chain employs TRBV5-1 and TRBJ1-2, with D unclear. Germline assignment: CDR1 SGHRS and CDR2 YFSETQ. The CDR3 loop spans 13 amino acids. V lost 4 bases and J lost 4, with 11 bases in between. The CDR3 sequence is CASSITGSYGYTF. The CDR3 coding sequence is TGCGCCAGCAGCATTACGGGGTCCTATGGCTACACCTTC.